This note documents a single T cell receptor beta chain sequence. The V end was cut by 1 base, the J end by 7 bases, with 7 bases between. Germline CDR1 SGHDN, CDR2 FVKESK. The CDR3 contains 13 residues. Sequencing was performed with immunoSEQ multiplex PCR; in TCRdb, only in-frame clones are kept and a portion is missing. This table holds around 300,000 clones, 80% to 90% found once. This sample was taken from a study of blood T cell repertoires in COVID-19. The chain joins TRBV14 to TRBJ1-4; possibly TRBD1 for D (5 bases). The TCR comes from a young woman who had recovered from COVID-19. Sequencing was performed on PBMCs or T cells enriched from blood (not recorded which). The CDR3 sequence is CASSQVQGEKLFF. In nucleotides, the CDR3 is TGTGCCAGCAGCCAAGTTCAGGGTGAAAAACTGTTTTTT.